This T cell receptor beta chain was found in a study of T cell responses to AZD1222 COVID-19 vaccine. Study outcomes and limitations: With two AZD1222 doses given, Spike-specific TCR breadth and depth both rose. Baseline seropositivity characterized only a handful of AZD1222 recipients.

Germline CDR1 MDHEN, CDR2 SYDVKM. This CDR3 region has 14 residues. V dropped 1 base and J dropped 4 bases, with 10 bases sitting between them. Profiled with immunoSEQ multiplex PCR; TCRdb holds only in-frame clones, not every one. In the table there are over 130,000 clones, under 90% of which are singletons. Worth noting for this clone: What it binds is not known.

Analysis merged second doses at about 4 or about 12 weeks. Specimen: peripheral blood, collected 28 days after the second AZD1222 dose. The V call is TRBV28, the J call TRBJ1-1, with D maybe TRBD1 (5 bases). The origin of this receptor is an adult who received the AZD1222 COVID-19 vaccine. The CDR3 nucleotides read TGTGCCAGCAGTTTATTGGGGGTAGGCACTGAAGCTTTCTTT. Protein: CASSLLGVGTEAFF.